This T cell receptor beta chain is drawn from a study of CD8 T cells in Susac syndrome. The overall study: Patients with Susac syndrome, at blood draw, were therapy-naive, on corticosteroids, or on intravenous immunoglobulin alone. Study conclusions and caveats: It was acknowledged by the study that relatively few individuals were included in its TCR sequencing and HLA analysis. The CD4+ T cell repertoires that were profiled in Susac syndrome showed no clonal expansion.

As regards this clonotype: What it binds is unknown.

V lost 7 bases and J lost 0, with 12 bases in between. The CDR3 sequence is 15 residues long. cDNA came from around 0.5 to 1 ug RNA primed by random hexamers. Amplification of TCR beta CDR3 spanned 54 Vbeta and 13 Jbeta via immunoSEQ multiplex PCR. TCRdb re-called the immunoSEQ multiplex PCR reads through MiXCR, storing one row per CDR3 protein. This table has 200,000 to 300,000 distinct CDR3 sequences, 90% to 97% appearing once. The chain combines TRBV12-3 or TRBV12-4 with TRBJ1-4; D gene uncertain. The sequence was obtained from a human donor with Susac syndrome. The sequencing sample was made of CD4+ T cells from PBMCs. The CDR3 sequence is CASNLVGATNEKLFF. The CDR3, as DNA: TGTGCCAGCAACCTTGTGGGAGCAACTAATGAAAAACTGTTTTTT.